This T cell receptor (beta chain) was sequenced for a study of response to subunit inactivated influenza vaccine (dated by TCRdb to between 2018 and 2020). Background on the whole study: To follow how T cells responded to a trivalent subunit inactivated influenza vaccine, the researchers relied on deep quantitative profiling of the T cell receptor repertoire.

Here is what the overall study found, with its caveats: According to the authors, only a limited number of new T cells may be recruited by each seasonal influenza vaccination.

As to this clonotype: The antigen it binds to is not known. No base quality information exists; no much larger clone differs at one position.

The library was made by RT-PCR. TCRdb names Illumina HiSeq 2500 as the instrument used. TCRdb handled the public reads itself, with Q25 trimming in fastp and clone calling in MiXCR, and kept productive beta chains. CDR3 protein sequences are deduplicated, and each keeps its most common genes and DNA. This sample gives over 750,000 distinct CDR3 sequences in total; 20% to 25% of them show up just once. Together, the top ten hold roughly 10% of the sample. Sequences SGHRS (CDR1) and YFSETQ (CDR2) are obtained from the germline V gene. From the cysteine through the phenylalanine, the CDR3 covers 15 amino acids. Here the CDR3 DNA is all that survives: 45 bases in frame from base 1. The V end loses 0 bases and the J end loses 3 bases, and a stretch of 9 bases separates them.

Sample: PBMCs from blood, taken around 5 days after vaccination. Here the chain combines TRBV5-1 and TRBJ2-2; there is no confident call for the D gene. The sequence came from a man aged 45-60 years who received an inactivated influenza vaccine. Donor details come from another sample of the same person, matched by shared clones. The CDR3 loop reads CASSLDGPYTGELFF. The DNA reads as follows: TGCGCCAGCAGCTTGGACGGGCCCTACACCGGGGAGCTGTTTTTT.